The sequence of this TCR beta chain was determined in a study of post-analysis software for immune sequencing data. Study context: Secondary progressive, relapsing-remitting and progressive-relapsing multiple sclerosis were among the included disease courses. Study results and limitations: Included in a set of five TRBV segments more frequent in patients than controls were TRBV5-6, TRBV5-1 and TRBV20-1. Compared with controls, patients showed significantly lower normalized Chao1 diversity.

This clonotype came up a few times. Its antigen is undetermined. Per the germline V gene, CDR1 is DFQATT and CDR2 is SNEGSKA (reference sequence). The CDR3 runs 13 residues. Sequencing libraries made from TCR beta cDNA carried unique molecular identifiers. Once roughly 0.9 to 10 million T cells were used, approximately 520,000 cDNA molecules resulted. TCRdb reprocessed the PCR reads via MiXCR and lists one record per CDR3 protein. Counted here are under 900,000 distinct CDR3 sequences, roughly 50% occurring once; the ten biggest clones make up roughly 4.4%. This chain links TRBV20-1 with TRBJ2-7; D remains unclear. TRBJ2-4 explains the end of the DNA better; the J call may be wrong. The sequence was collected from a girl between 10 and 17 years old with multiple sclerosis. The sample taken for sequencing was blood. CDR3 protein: CSAPALAGNIQYF. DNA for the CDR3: TGCAGTGCCCCCGCACTGGCTGGAAACATTCAGTACTTC.